This T cell receptor (beta chain) emerged from a study of cytomegalovirus exposure and HLA in healthy donors. Germline V gene sequence: CDR1 SGHDT, CDR2 YYEEEE. The germline V and J ends were trimmed by 1 base and 1 base, with 14 bases remaining between them. The length of the CDR3 is 16 residues. Vbeta (60) and Jbeta (13) primers were used in the PCR. Libraries were prepared by immunoSEQ multiplex PCR; TCRdb keeps only in-frame clonotypes and omits some of them. The clone table shows some 150,000 clones, with the ten largest holding under 2.5%. The gene calls are TRBV5-6 and TRBJ1-1, with D uncertain. Specimen: PBMCs. The TCR originated in a young woman in good health and CMV-seronegative. In DNA, the CDR3 is TGTGCCAGCAGCTTGTCGAGAAAACTACAGAACACTGAAGCTTTCTTT. This sequence encodes CASSLSRKLQNTEAFF.